These 17 T cell receptor beta chains originate from one sample sequenced in a study of OX40 agonist ivuxolimab in advanced cancers. The table came from immunoSEQ multiplex PCR; TCRdb's copy has only in-frame clones and leaves some out. The data contain 60,000 to 100,000 clones, approximately 90% of them singletons. Source: CD4+ or CD8+ T cells sorted from blood, taken in a trial of the OX40 agonist ivuxolimab. The receptors here all came from an adult with an advanced solid tumor such as melanoma, head and neck, liver or kidney cancer.

The CDR3 is CASSESWQSYEQYF. The DNA of the CDR3 is TGCGCCAGCAGTGAGTCCTGGCAGTCCTACGAGCAGTACTTC. J is TRBJ2-7 and V is TRBV10-2; D call uncertain. Germline CDR1 and CDR2: WSHSY and SAAADI. This CDR3 is 14 amino acids long. The germline V and J ends were trimmed by 0 bases and 1 base, with 7 bases remaining between them.

This chain links TRBV11-2 with TRBJ2-7; either TRBD1 or TRBD2 may supply D (5 bases each). The CDR3 has 17 residues. Germline CDR1 reads SGHAT; CDR2 reads FQNNGV. Trimming shortened V by 1 base and J by 1 base, and 17 bases separated the two germline ends. This chain's CDR3 is CASSLVVGTGISYEQYF. In DNA, the CDR3 is TGTGCCAGCAGCTTAGTGGTGGGGACCGGCATATCCTACGAGCAGTACTTC.

This chain connects TRBV7-6 to TRBJ2-7; the match to TRBD2 covers 11 bases. Germline V gene sequence: CDR1 SGHVS, CDR2 FNYEAQ. Unmatched junction bases numbered 5, after V lost 2 bases and J lost 5 bases. CDR3 length: 15 residues. Here the CDR3 DNA reads TGTGCCAGCAGCTTATATATTAGCGGGGGGGACGAGCAGTACTTC. The encoded protein is CASSLYISGGDEQYF. Drawing the rest from reference TRBV7-6 and TRBJ2-7, the complete variable domain is GAGVSQSPRYKVTKRGQDVALRCDPISGHVSLYWYRQALGQGPEFLTYFNYEAQQDKSGLPNDRFSAERPEGSISTLTIQRTEQRDSAMYRCASSLYISGGDEQYFGPGTRLTVT.

This chain uses TRBV13 with TRBJ2-5, with D perhaps matching TRBD1 (6 bases). CDR1 PRHDT and CDR2 FYEKMQ come from the germline V gene (reference sequence). The CDR3 is 14 amino acids. V dropped 3 bases and J dropped 5 bases, with 13 bases sitting between them. In DNA form, the CDR3 reads TGTGCCAGCAGCTTCTCAGGGGAGTATGAGACCCAGTACTTC. It is translated as CASSFSGEYETQYF.

The chain recombines TRBV7-6 with TRBJ2-1; no clear D gene. V was shortened by 3 bases and J by 6 bases, with 15 bases between the two germline ends. The germline V gene has CDR1 SGHVS and CDR2 FNYEAQ. CDR3 length: 15 residues. The CDR3 sequence: CASSLRLGNPNEQFF. The CDR3 DNA follows: TGTGCCAGCAGCTTGCGTTTGGGGAACCCCAATGAGCAGTTCTTC.

The chain links TRBV19 to TRBJ2-7; 14 positions agree with TRBD2. The CDR3 is 15 amino acids. Germline loops: CDR1 LNHDA, CDR2 SQIVND (reference sequence). V gave up 6 bases and J gave up 3 bases; unmatched junction bases: 4. The CDR3, as DNA: TGTGCCAGTAGCCCCGGGACTAGCGGGGGCTACGAGCAGTACTTC. The encoded protein is CASSPGTSGGYEQYF.

V usage is TRBV29-1 and J usage is TRBJ1-2; 8 nucleotides agree with TRBD1. The CDR3 extends over 15 amino acids. Germline CDR1 is SQVTM and CDR2 is ANQGSEA. V lost 2 bases and J lost 0; bases outside the gene matches: 5. CDR3 coding DNA: TGCAGCGTTGAATCCCAGGGACAGGCTAACTATGGCTACACCTTC. This sequence encodes CSVESQGQANYGYTF. The full variable domain, rest sourced from reference TRBV29-1 and TRBJ1-2, is SAVISQKPSRDICQRGTSLTIQCQVDSQVTMMFWYRQQPGQSLTLIATANQGSEATYESGFVIDKFPISRPNLTFSTLTVSNMSPEDSSIYLCSVESQGQANYGYTFGSGTRLTVV.

The chain employs TRBV4-1 and TRBJ1-1; D may be TRBD1 (6 bases). V lost 4 bases to trimming and J lost 3 bases, with 15 bases between them. Germline values: CDR1 MGHRA, CDR2 YSYEKL. The CDR3 contains 15 residues. CDR3 sequence: CASSPMAGAYTEAFF. CDR3 nucleotide sequence: TGCGCCAGCAGCCCGATGGCGGGGGCGTACACTGAAGCTTTCTTT.

This chain connects TRBV19 to TRBJ2-1; TRBD1 is a possible D gene (6 bases). CDR3 length equals 15 residues. Deletions cut 3 bases from V and 0 bases from J, with 9 bases between. Germline V gives CDR1 LNHDA, CDR2 SQIVND (reference sequence). As DNA, the CDR3 is TGTGCCAGTAGTATTCAGGGGAGCTCCTACAATGAGCAGTTCTTC. Its translation: CASSIQGSSYNEQFF.

The chain links TRBV5-1 to TRBJ2-7; 9 positions agree with TRBD1. J lost 0 bases, V lost 4 bases, and 5 bases had no gene match. Germline V gene sequence: CDR1 SGHRS, CDR2 YFSETQ. The CDR3 is 15 residues long. DNA for the CDR3: TGCGCCAGCAGCGTGGACAGGGGAAGCTCCTACGAGCAGTACTTC. Amino acids: CASSVDRGSSYEQYF.

The chain uses TRBV27 and TRBJ2-7; 7 bases line up with TRBD1. CDR3 length: 13 amino acids. Germline CDR1 reads MNHEY; CDR2 reads SMNVEV (reference sequence). V lost 4 bases and J lost 4; bases outside the gene matches: 4. As DNA, the CDR3 is TGTGCCAGCAGTTGGGGACAGAAATACGAGCAGTACTTC. Amino acid sequence: CASSWGQKYEQYF.

This clone was recorded only once. This chain links TRBV14 with TRBJ2-1; D unclear. Germline CDR1 reads SGHDN; CDR2 reads FVKESK. CDR3 length: 14 residues. The V end lost 0 bases, the J end lost 12 bases, and 15 bases lay between the germline ends. The CDR3 sequence is CASSQDGPWLGQFF. The CDR3 DNA sequence: TGTGCCAGCAGCCAAGACGGGCCCTGGCTTGGGCAGTTCTTC.

J is TRBJ2-1 and V is TRBV7-9, with D perhaps TRBD2 (6 bases). V lost 5 bases, J lost 1 base, and 12 bases lay in between. The germline CDR1 and CDR2 sequences are SEHNR and FQNEAQ (reference sequence). CDR3 length equals 15 residues. The CDR3 spells CASSPPGVSYNEQFF. Written as DNA, the CDR3 is TGTGCCAGCAGCCCCCCGGGGGTTTCCTACAATGAGCAGTTCTTC.

This chain connects TRBV5-6 to TRBJ2-5, with 7 bases matching TRBD1. Trimming removed 0 bases from V and 5 bases from J; junction bases left unmatched: 7. The CDR3 covers 15 residues. Germline V CDR1 and CDR2: SGHDT, YYEEEE. CDR3 in DNA: TGTGCCAGCAGCTTGGGAGACAGGGTGGCGGAGACCCAGTACTTC. Translated, it gives CASSLGDRVAETQYF.

V and J are TRBV10-3 and TRBJ2-7, with D unresolved. The CDR3 consists of 12 residues. Trimming stripped 3 bases from V and 3 bases from J, with 6 bases between. Germline values: CDR1 ENHRY, CDR2 SYGVKD. The CDR3 reads CAISDRFYEQYF. The CDR3 nucleotides read TGTGCCATCAGTGACAGATTCTACGAGCAGTACTTC.

The CDR3 region is CASRPGQGYQPQHF. CDR3 sequence (DNA): TGTGCCAGCCGACCGGGACAGGGATATCAGCCCCAGCATTTT. This chain links TRBV6-5 with TRBJ1-5; 9 nucleotides agree with TRBD1. The CDR3 runs 14 residues. Germline-derived CDR1 and CDR2 are MNHEY and SVGAGI. J lost 5 bases, V lost 8 bases, and 7 bases had no gene match.

The V gene is TRBV25-1, the J gene TRBJ2-7, with D hard to call. Germline lookup yields CDR1 MGHDK and CDR2 SYGVNS. This CDR3 is 11 amino acids long. The V end was cut by 4 bases, the J end by 6 bases, with 7 bases between. The CDR3 reads CASSVTGEQYF. The CDR3 DNA follows: TGTGCCAGCAGTGTGACGGGCGAGCAGTACTTC.